These 14 T cell receptor beta chains share one sample of origin, sequenced in a study of shared clonotypes between healthy human individuals. The method was immunoSEQ multiplex PCR; TCRdb's version includes in-frame clones alone and lacks a portion of them. This sample has a few million clones; 95% occur once, and the top ten carry around 0.13%. Sequenced: naive CD4+ T cells sorted from blood. This sample's subset: CD45RA+ positively selected. Receptor source: a man younger than 30 in good health.

Only a few counts were recorded for this clone. The chain combines TRBV7-6 with TRBJ1-2; 7 nucleotides align to TRBD1. CDR3 length: 14 residues. V lost 5 bases and J lost 4; bases outside the gene matches: 7. Germline CDR1 reads SGHVS; CDR2 reads FNYEAQ. In DNA form, the CDR3 reads TGTGCCAGCAGCCCGGGACAGCCGACCTATGGCTACACCTTC. It specifies CASSPGQPTYGYTF.

The chain couples TRBV27 to TRBJ2-7, with D possibly matching TRBD1 (6 bases). V was trimmed by 4 bases and J by 2 bases, leaving 9 bases between them. Germline V gives CDR1 MNHEY, CDR2 SMNVEV (reference sequence). This CDR3 comprises 13 residues. The CDR3 bases are TGTGCCAGCAGTTCTCGGACAGCCTACGAGCAGTACTTC. Its protein product is CASSSRTAYEQYF.

The J gene is TRBJ1-2, the V gene TRBV7-8; weak D call: TRBD1 (5 bases). The CDR3 is made up of 15 amino acids. Germline CDR1 SGHVS, CDR2 FQNEAQ. V dropped 0 bases and J dropped 4 bases, with 12 bases sitting between them. CDR3 loop: CASSLAPGTVYGYTF. The DNA for the CDR3 is TGTGCCAGCAGCTTAGCGCCTGGGACGGTCTATGGCTACACCTTC.

The chain joins TRBV10-3 to TRBJ1-2; D perhaps matches TRBD1 (5 bases). V shed 10 bases and J shed 7 bases, with 13 bases lying between them. CDR1 and CDR2 from the germline V gene are ENHRY and SYGVKD. This CDR3 has 11 amino acids. In DNA form, the CDR3 reads TGTGCCACGAGGGGCCCGGTTGGCTACACCTTC. Translating it yields CATRGPVGYTF.

The chain uses TRBV19 and TRBJ2-3; 13 nucleotides align to TRBD2. The V gene's germline CDR1 is LNHDA and CDR2 SQIVND (reference sequence). The J segment lost 2 bases and the V segment lost 10 bases, leaving 6 bases of the junction unmatched. The CDR3 covers 15 residues. This CDR3 is CANLLAGGDTDTQYF. Here the CDR3 DNA reads TGTGCCAACTTACTAGCGGGAGGGGACACAGATACGCAGTATTTT.

The rearrangement links TRBV7-9 to TRBJ1-1, with D maybe TRBD1 (5 bases). V was shortened by 5 bases and J by 6 bases, with 13 bases between the two germline ends. Per the germline V gene, CDR1 is SEHNR and CDR2 is FQNEAQ (reference sequence). This CDR3 contains 13 residues. The CDR3 protein is CASSAKDTPEAFF. The CDR3 region has the DNA TGTGCCAGCAGCGCCAAGGACACTCCTGAAGCTTTCTTT.

V and J are TRBV18 and TRBJ1-2; tentative D call: TRBD1 (5 bases). The CDR3 runs 16 residues. Trimming removed 2 bases at V and 9 bases at J, with 22 bases between. Germline V lookup: CDR1 KGHSH, CDR2 LQKENI. CDR3 amino acids: CASSPKVTGGVRRYTF. The DNA of the CDR3 is TGTGCCAGCTCACCAAAGGTCACAGGAGGGGTAAGACGCTACACCTTC.

A remark on this clone: Other nucleotide sequences in the sample specify the same CDR3. The chain uses TRBV18 and TRBJ2-7; 7 bases agree with TRBD1. The CDR3 runs to 13 residues. Germline V gene sequence: CDR1 KGHSH, CDR2 LQKENI. Germline trimming cut 5 bases from V and 0 bases from J; bases unmatched to any gene: 1. For the CDR3, the DNA is TGTGCCAGCTCAAGGGACAGCTCCTACGAGCAGTACTTC. Amino acid sequence: CASSRDSSYEQYF.

This sequence joins TRBV12-5 and TRBJ2-1; TRBD1 is a possible D gene (6 bases). The V end was cut by 1 base, the J end by 4 bases, with 11 bases between. CDR3 size: 15 residues. Germline lookup yields CDR1 LGHNT and CDR2 FRNRAP. The CDR3 DNA reads TGTGCTAGTGGTTTGGGACAGGAGCGGTACAATGAGCAGTTCTTC. Its protein is CASGLGQERYNEQFF.

The chain recombines TRBV5-4 with TRBJ2-2, with 7 bases that match TRBD1. The CDR3 is made up of 17 amino acids. The germline CDR1 and CDR2 sequences are SGHNT and YYREEE (reference sequence). V shed 4 bases and J 1 base; nucleotides not matched to a gene: 10. DNA of the CDR3: TGTGCCAGCAGCCCCGGGCCAGGGGGTTTGAACACCGGGGAGCTGTTTTTT. Its protein is CASSPGPGGLNTGELFF.

This clone has a handful of counts. J is TRBJ2-5 and V is TRBV6-5, with D maybe TRBD2 (6 bases). The V end lost 0 bases, the J end lost 0 bases, and 11 bases lay between the germline ends. CDR1 and CDR2 (germline): MNHEY, SVGAGI. This CDR3 has 16 amino acids. The CDR3 protein is CASSYSGGDYQETQYF. The CDR3 DNA sequence: TGTGCCAGCAGTTACTCGGGCGGGGATTACCAAGAGACCCAGTACTTC.

The rearrangement uses TRBV7-2 and TRBJ2-4, with 8 bases matching TRBD2. The CDR3 has 14 amino acids. CDR1 is SGHTA, CDR2 FQGNSA, per germline. Unmatched junction bases numbered 5, after V lost 5 bases and J lost 5 bases. CDR3 in DNA: TGTGCCAGCAGCGTCCGGGGGGGCCAAAACATTCAGTACTTC. As protein: CASSVRGGQNIQYF.

This chain uses TRBV28 with TRBJ1-2, with unresolved D. From germline, CDR1 is MDHEN and CDR2 SYDVKM. The CDR3 length is 12 residues. Trimming took 3 bases from V and 8 from J, leaving 10 bases between them. CDR3 loop: CASSLENRGYTF. Here the CDR3 DNA reads TGTGCCAGCAGTTTGGAGAATAGAGGCTACACCTTC.

This clone appeared once. The chain recombines TRBV5-4 with TRBJ1-3, with a possible D match to TRBD1 (6 bases). V lost 0 bases, J lost 3 bases, and 7 bases lay in between. Germline values: CDR1 SGHNT, CDR2 YYREEE (reference sequence). CDR3 length: 14 amino acids. The CDR3 region is CASSLAGVGNTIYF. The CDR3 coding sequence is TGTGCCAGCAGCTTGGCAGGGGTTGGAAACACCATATATTTT. Full variable domain (rest looked up from reference TRBV5-4 and TRBJ1-3): ETGVTQSPTHLIKTRGQQVTLRCSSQSGHNTVSWYQQALGQGPQFIFQYYREEENGRGNFPPRFSGLQFPNYSSELNVNALELDDSALYLCASSLAGVGNTIYFGEGSWLTVV.